This entry features one T cell receptor (beta chain) sequence. This entry is derived from a study of blood T cell repertoires in COVID-19. The data were produced by immunoSEQ multiplex PCR, yet TCRdb's version contains in-frame clones alone and is incomplete. The table has more than 150,000 clones, 90% seen once. The receptor's source is a man in his fifties or sixties with acute or convalescent COVID-19. The sample was peripheral blood.

The CDR3 sequence is CASSNGGGVQETQYF. CDR3 nucleotides: TGTGCCAGTAGTAATGGTGGAGGGGTGCAAGAGACCCAGTACTTC. The chain recombines TRBV19 with TRBJ2-5; D possibly corresponds to TRBD2 (6 bases). This CDR3 is 15 amino acids long. The germline V gene has CDR1 LNHDA and CDR2 SQIVND (reference sequence). The ends were cut back, 4 bases at V and 2 bases at J, with 14 bases in the middle. Full variable domain (remainder filled in from reference TRBV19 and TRBJ2-5): DGGITQSPKYLFRKEGQNVTLSCEQNLNHDAMYWYRQDPGQGLRLIYYSQIVNDFQKGDIAEGYSVSREKKESFPLTVTSAQKNPTAFYLCASSNGGGVQETQYFGPGTRLLVL.